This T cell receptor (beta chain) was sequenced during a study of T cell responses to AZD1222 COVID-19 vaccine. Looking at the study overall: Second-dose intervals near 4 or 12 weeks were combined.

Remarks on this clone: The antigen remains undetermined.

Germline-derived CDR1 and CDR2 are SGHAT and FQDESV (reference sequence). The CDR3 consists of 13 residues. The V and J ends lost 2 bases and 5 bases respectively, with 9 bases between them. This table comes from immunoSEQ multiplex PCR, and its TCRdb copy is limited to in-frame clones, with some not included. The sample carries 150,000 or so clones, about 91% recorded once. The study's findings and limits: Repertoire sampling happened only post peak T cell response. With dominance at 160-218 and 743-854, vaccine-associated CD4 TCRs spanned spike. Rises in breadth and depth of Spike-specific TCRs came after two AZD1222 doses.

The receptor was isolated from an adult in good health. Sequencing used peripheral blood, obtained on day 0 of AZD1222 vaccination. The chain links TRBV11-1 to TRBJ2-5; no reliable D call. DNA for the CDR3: TGTGCCAGCAGCTTAAGCTTCGAGGAGACCCAGTACTTC. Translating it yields CASSLSFEETQYF.